Many counts were recorded for the clone carrying this T cell receptor (beta chain). Its specificity is not known. This entry is derived from a study of early T cells in non-severe SARS-CoV-2 infection. Study outcomes and limitations: VDJdb matching favored anti-spike CD8 responses, missing private and CD4 specificities.

The CDR3 has 14 amino acids. Germline CDR1 LGHDT, CDR2 YNNKEL (reference sequence). V gave up 1 base and J gave up 1 base, with 7 bases separating them. MiXCR was run by TCRdb on the 5' RACE reads, yielding one entry per CDR3 protein. The sample lists 80,000 to 95,000 distinct CDR3 sequences, roughly 15% occurring once. V usage is TRBV3-1 and J usage is TRBJ1-1; D possibly corresponds to TRBD1 (5 bases). Sequencing input: whole blood. The sequence derives from an adult who was a healthcare worker with PCR-confirmed SARS-CoV-2 infection or an uninfected control (not recorded which). CDR3: CASSQVQGNTEAFF. The DNA of the CDR3 is TGTGCCAGCAGCCAAGTTCAGGGGAACACTGAAGCTTTCTTT.